A single sample gave rise to the 16 T cell receptor beta chains below, sequenced in a study of T cell responses to AZD1222 COVID-19 vaccine (dated by TCRdb to the early 2020s). The receptor library was made with the immunoSEQ multiplex PCR assay. TCRdb's version of the immuneACCESS table is confined to in-frame rearrangements and falls short of the full clone set. An unresolved V gene accounts for under half of the shortfall where checked; the remainder is of unknown origin. The sample yields 45,000 to 65,000 clones; 80% to 90% were counted once. About 2.5% of the sample is taken by the ten largest. The time point label on this specimen signifies: about 28 days (+/-7) after the second vaccine dose. The material sequenced was peripheral blood, taken 28 days after the second AZD1222 dose. The source of these receptors is an adult who received the AZD1222 COVID-19 vaccine.

CDR3 amino acids: CASTPSGRADTGELFF. The CDR3 bases are TGTGCCAGCACCCCGTCCGGGAGGGCCGACACCGGGGAGCTGTTTTTT. The chain links TRBV27 to TRBJ2-2; 8 positions agree with TRBD2. CDR3 length: 16 residues. With V trimmed by 7 bases and J by 3 bases, 10 bases remained unmatched. CDR1 and CDR2 from the germline V gene are MNHEY and SMNVEV (reference sequence).

The chain combines TRBV7-9 with TRBJ2-1, with 8 bases matching TRBD2. The CDR3 consists of 15 residues. The germline V gene has CDR1 SEHNR and CDR2 FQNEAQ (reference sequence). The V segment lost 4 bases and the J segment 5 bases; nucleotides outside the gene matches: 7. The CDR3 DNA is TGTGCCAGCAGCTCTCTGGGTAGCGGGAACAATGAGCAGTTCTTC. This sequence encodes CASSSLGSGNNEQFF.

This clone appeared a single time. This sequence joins TRBV9 and TRBJ2-3, with D maybe TRBD2 (7 bases). This CDR3 is built from 15 residues. Germline CDR1 SGDLS, CDR2 YYNGEE. V dropped 7 bases and J dropped 5 bases, with 20 bases sitting between them. For the CDR3, the DNA is TGTGCCAGCGGAGGGAGGGGGGAGCGGAGAGATACGCAGTATTTT. This sequence encodes CASGGRGERRDTQYF.

The genes are TRBV10-3 and TRBJ1-2; the D gene is possibly TRBD1 (5 bases). The CDR3 has 14 amino acids. The V and J ends lost 2 bases and 2 bases respectively, with 9 bases between them. Germline CDR1 reads ENHRY; CDR2 reads SYGVKD. CDR3 loop: CAISEHGGNYGYTF. The CDR3 nucleotides are TGTGCCATCAGTGAGCATGGGGGGAACTATGGCTACACCTTC.

This clone was detected only once. The CDR3 DNA is TGTGCCAGTACCCCGGGACAGGGGACCAATCAGCCCCAGCATTTT. Protein sequence: CASTPGQGTNQPQHF. This sequence joins TRBV19 and TRBJ1-5; 10 bases line up with TRBD1. The germline V gene encodes CDR1 LNHDA and CDR2 SQIVND (reference sequence). The length of the CDR3 is 15 residues. J gave up 3 bases and V 7 bases, and 6 bases lay outside the gene matches.

This sequence joins TRBV6-5 and TRBJ1-6; D is perhaps TRBD1 (6 bases). The germline gives CDR1 MNHEY, CDR2 SVGAGI. The CDR3 sequence is 15 residues long. V shed 7 bases and J shed 6 bases, with 16 bases lying between them. In DNA, the CDR3 is TGTGCCAGCACTACCAGGGGAGCGGGTAATTCACCCCTCCACTTT. Translation: CASTTRGAGNSPLHF.

The V and J genes are TRBV5-1 and TRBJ1-1; D is unclear. The CDR3 contains 13 residues. Trimming cost V 3 bases and J 4 bases, with 10 bases left between them. CDR1 and CDR2 from the germline V gene are SGHRS and YFSETQ. CDR3 nucleotides: TGCGCCAGCAGCTCCCAGGCTGGCACTGAAGCTTTCTTT. It encodes CASSSQAGTEAFF.

The rearrangement joins TRBV7-9 to TRBJ2-2; TRBD2 matches 14 bases. With V trimmed by 5 bases and J by 4 bases, 3 bases remained unmatched. There are 16 residues in the CDR3. Germline V lookup: CDR1 SEHNR, CDR2 FQNEAQ (reference sequence). This chain's CDR3 is CASSTGLAGATGELFF. CDR3 DNA sequence: TGTGCCAGCAGCACGGGACTAGCGGGAGCCACCGGGGAGCTGTTTTTT. The whole variable domain, filled in from reference TRBV7-9 and TRBJ2-2, reads DTGVSQNPRHKITKRGQNVTFRCDPISEHNRLYWYRQTLGQGPEFLTYFQNEAQLEKSRLLSDRFSAERPKGSFSTLEIQRTEQGDSAMYLCASSTGLAGATGELFFGEGSRLTVL.

The chain has TRBV6-1 and TRBJ1-1; 7 bases match TRBD1. CDR1 and CDR2 (germline): MNHNS, SASEGT. Germline trimming cut 5 bases from V and 9 bases from J; bases unmatched to any gene: 15. This CDR3 spans 15 amino acids. In DNA, the CDR3 is TGTGCCAGCAGTTTATCGACAGGGCCGAGTTCAAAAGCTTTCTTT. Its translation: CASSLSTGPSSKAFF.

The genes are TRBV11-1 and TRBJ2-5, with a possible D match to TRBD2 (5 bases). The CDR3 length is 13 residues. Trimming removed 3 bases from V and 1 base from J, with 6 bases in between. Germline lookup yields CDR1 SGHAT and CDR2 FQDESV (reference sequence). The CDR3 DNA follows: TGTGCCAGCAGCTTCGGGGTCCAAGAGACCCAGTACTTC. Protein sequence: CASSFGVQETQYF.

V is TRBV5-6 and J is TRBJ2-7; 9 bases match TRBD1. Per the germline V gene, CDR1 is SGHDT and CDR2 is YYEEEE. This CDR3 has 16 residues. V lost 4 bases, J lost 0 bases, and 8 bases stayed unmatched. CDR3 DNA sequence: TGTGCCAGCAGCCTGCCGGGACAGGGAAGCTCCTACGAGCAGTACTTC. This translates into CASSLPGQGSSYEQYF.

V is TRBV20-1 and J is TRBJ1-1; D is unresolved. The germline V gene has CDR1 DFQATT and CDR2 SNEGSKA (reference sequence). The CDR3 length is 13 residues. V lost 3 bases, J lost 1 base, and 9 bases lay in between. This CDR3 is CSASWASNTEAFF. Here the CDR3 DNA reads TGCAGTGCTAGTTGGGCCTCGAACACTGAAGCTTTCTTT.

This chain uses TRBV3-1 (or the pseudogene TRBV3-2) with TRBJ2-7, with 10 nucleotides matching TRBD2. The trim removed 0 bases at V and 3 bases at J, leaving 2 bases unmatched. Germline CDR1 and CDR2: LGHDT and YNNKEL (reference sequence). The CDR3 is 15 amino acids. This CDR3 reads CASSQEWTSGYEQYF. DNA for the CDR3: TGTGCCAGCAGCCAAGAGTGGACTAGCGGCTACGAGCAGTACTTC.

This clone turned up a few times. This chain links TRBV2 with TRBJ2-6; D gene uncertain. Germline CDR1 SNHLY, CDR2 FYNNEI. The CDR3 covers 14 residues. The V end was cut by 5 bases, the J end by 3 bases, with 8 bases between. Written as DNA, the CDR3 is TGTGCCAGCAGTCCCCCGGGTGGGGCCAACGTCCTGACTTTC. Protein: CASSPPGGANVLTF.

This clone has a handful of counts. The chain combines TRBV19 with TRBJ2-2; maybe TRBD2 (5 bases). CDR1 is LNHDA and CDR2 is SQIVND in the germline V gene (reference sequence). Trimming took 4 bases from V and 3 from J, leaving 12 bases between them. CDR3 length equals 15 residues. The CDR3 coding sequence is TGTGCCAGTAGTAAATCGGGGTCGGACACCGGGGAGCTGTTTTTT. The encoded protein is CASSKSGSDTGELFF.

The V gene is TRBV29-1, the J gene TRBJ2-1; possibly TRBD1 or TRBD2 for D (7 bases each). Per germline, CDR1 SQVTM and CDR2 ANQGSEA. Trimming stripped 7 bases from V and 6 bases from J, with 16 bases between. The CDR3 is 13 residues long. The CDR3 coding sequence is TGCAGCGCCAAGACAGGGAGGGCCAATGAGCAGTTCTTC. It specifies CSAKTGRANEQFF.